This T cell receptor (beta chain) was found in a study of brain metastases from non-small cell lung cancer. This CDR3 spans 15 amino acids. CDR1 KGHSH and CDR2 LQKENI come from the germline V gene. On this clone: At one of its ends the junction is not consistent with the germline gene, which may arise from a read error. This CDR3 is also generated by other DNA sequences in the sample.

The repertoire was sequenced with immunoSEQ multiplex PCR; TCRdb's copy has only in-frame clones and lacks some. This table has just over 1,500 clones, around 90% appearing once. The sequence derives from a donor at least 40 years old with non-small cell lung cancer. The chain links TRBV18 to TRBJ2-2, with 7 bases fitting TRBD1. What was sequenced was tumor-adjacent normal tissue. The DNA of the CDR3 is TGTGCCAGCTCACCACCCAGGGGGAACACCGGGGAACTGTTTTTT. This sequence encodes CASSPPRGNTGELFF.